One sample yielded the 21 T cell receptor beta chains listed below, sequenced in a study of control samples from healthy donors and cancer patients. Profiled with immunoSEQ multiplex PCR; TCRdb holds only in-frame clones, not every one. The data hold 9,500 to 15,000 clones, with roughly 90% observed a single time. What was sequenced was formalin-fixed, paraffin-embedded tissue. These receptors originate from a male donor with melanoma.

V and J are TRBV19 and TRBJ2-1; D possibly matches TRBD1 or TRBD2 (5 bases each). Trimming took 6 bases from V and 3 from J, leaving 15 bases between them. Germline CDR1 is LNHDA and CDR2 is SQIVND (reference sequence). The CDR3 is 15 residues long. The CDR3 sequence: CASRMGDRNYNEQFF. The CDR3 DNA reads TGTGCCAGTAGGATGGGGGACCGAAACTACAATGAGCAGTTCTTC. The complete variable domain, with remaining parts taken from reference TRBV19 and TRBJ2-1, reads DGGITQSPKYLFRKEGQNVTLSCEQNLNHDAMYWYRQDPGQGLRLIYYSQIVNDFQKGDIAEGYSVSREKKESFPLTVTSAQKNPTAFYLCASRMGDRNYNEQFFGPGTRLTVL.

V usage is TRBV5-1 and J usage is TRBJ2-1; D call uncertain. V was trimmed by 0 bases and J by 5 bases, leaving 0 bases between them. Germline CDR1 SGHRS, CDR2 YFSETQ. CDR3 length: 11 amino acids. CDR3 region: CASSLDNEQFF. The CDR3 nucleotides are TGCGCCAGCAGCTTGGACAATGAGCAGTTCTTC. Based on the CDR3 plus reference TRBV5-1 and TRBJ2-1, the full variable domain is KAGVTQTPRYLIKTRGQQVTLSCSPISGHRSVSWYQQTPGQGLQFLFEYFSETQRNKGNFPGRFSGRQFSNSRSEMNVSTLELGDSALYLCASSLDNEQFFGPGTRLTVL.

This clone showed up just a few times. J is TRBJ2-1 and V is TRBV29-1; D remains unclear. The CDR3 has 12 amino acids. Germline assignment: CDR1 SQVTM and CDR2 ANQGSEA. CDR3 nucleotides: TGCAGGACAAAATCCGGTGACAATGAGCAGTTCTTC. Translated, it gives CRTKSGDNEQFF.

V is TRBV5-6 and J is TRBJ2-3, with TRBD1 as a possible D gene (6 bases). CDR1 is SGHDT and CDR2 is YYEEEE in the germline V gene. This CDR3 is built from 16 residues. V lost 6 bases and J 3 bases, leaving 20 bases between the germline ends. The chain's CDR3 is CASTLYRQETTDTQYF. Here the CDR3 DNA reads TGTGCCAGCACCTTATATCGACAGGAGACAACAGATACGCAGTATTTT.

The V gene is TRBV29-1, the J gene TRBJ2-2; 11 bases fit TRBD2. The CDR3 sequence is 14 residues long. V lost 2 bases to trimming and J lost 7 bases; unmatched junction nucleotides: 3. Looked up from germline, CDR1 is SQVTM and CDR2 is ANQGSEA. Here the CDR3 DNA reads TGCAGCGTTGAACTAGCGGGGGGAGGCGGGGAGCTGTTTTTT. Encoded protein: CSVELAGGGGELFF.

The CDR3 bases are TGTGCCAGCAGTTGGACTAGCGGGAGGACCCTGGGGTACGAGCAGTACTTC. Translated: CASSWTSGRTLGYEQYF. The chain has TRBV27 and TRBJ2-7, with TRBD2 matching 14 bases. CDR1 MNHEY and CDR2 SMNVEV come from the germline V gene (reference sequence). The CDR3 has 17 residues. V trimming: 4 bases; J trimming: 4 bases; junction bases outside the gene matches: 9.

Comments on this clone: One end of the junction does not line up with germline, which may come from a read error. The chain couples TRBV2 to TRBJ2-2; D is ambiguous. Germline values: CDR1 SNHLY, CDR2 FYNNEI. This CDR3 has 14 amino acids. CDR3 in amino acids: CASSEGFNTRELFF. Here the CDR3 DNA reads TGTGCCAGCAGTGAAGGGTTTAACACCAGGGAGCTGTTTTTT.

CDR3 DNA sequence: TGTGCCAGCAGTTACGGCAGGGGGCCGACAGATACGCAGTATTTT. This sequence encodes CASSYGRGPTDTQYF. The chain has TRBV6-5 and TRBJ2-3; TRBD1 matches at 8 bases. Per germline, CDR1 MNHEY and CDR2 SVGAGI. The CDR3 is made up of 15 amino acids. Trimming took 2 bases from V and 3 from J; bases not matched to a gene: 4.

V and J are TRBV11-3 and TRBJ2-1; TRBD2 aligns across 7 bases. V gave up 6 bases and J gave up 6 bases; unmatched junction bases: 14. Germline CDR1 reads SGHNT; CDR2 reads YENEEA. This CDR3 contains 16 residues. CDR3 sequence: CASSLGGAGTLNEQFF. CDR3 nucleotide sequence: TGTGCCAGCAGTCTCGGCGGAGCGGGAACCCTCAATGAGCAGTTCTTC.

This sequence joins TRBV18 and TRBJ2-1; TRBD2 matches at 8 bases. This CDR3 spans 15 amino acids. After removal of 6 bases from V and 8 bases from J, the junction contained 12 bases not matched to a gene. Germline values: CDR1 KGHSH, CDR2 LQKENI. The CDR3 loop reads CASSQGQAGVDEQFF. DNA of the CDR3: TGTGCCAGCTCTCAAGGGCAAGCGGGAGTGGATGAGCAGTTCTTC. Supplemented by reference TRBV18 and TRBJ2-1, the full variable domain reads NAGVMQNPRHLVRRRGQEARLRCSPMKGHSHVYWYRQLPEEGLKFMVYLQKENIIDESGMPKERFSAEFPKEGPSILRIQQVVRGDSAAYFCASSQGQAGVDEQFFGPGTRLTVL.

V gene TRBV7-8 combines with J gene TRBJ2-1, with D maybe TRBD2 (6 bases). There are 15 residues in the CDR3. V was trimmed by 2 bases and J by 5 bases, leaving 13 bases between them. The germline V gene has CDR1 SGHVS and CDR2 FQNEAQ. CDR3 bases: TGTGCCAGCAGCTTAACCGGGACTGGAGACAATGAGCAGTTCTTC. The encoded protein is CASSLTGTGDNEQFF.

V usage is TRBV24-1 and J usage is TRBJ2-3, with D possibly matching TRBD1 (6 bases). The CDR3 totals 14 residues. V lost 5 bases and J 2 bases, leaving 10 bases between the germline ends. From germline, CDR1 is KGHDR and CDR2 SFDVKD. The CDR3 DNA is TGTGCCACCAGTGTTCAGGGGTCCACAGATACGCAGTATTTT. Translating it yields CATSVQGSTDTQYF.

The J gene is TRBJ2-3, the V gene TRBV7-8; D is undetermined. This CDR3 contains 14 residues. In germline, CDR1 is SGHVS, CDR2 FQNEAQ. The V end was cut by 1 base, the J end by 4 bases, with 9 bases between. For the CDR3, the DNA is TGTGCCAGCAGCTTAGGACTTCCCCCAGATACGCAGTATTTT. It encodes CASSLGLPPDTQYF.

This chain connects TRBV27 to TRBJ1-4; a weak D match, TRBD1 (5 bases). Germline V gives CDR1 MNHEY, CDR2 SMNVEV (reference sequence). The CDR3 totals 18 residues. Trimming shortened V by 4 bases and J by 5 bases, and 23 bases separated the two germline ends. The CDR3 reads CASSYQGGASIPNEKLFF. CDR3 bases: TGTGCCAGCAGTTACCAGGGTGGAGCCTCAATTCCAAATGAAAAACTGTTTTTT.

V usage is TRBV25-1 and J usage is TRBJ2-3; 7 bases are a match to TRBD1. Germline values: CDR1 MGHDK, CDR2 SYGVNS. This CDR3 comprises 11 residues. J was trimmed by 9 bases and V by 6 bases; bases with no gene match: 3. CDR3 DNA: TGTGCCAGCAGGAGGGGACAGACGCAGTATTTT. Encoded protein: CASRRGQTQYF.

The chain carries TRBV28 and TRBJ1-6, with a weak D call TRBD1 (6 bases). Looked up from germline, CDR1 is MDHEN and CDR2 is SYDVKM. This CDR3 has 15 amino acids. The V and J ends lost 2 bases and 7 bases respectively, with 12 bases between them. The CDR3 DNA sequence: TGTGCCAGCAGTTTACAGGCCAGGGGCAATTCACCCCTCCACTTT. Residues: CASSLQARGNSPLHF.

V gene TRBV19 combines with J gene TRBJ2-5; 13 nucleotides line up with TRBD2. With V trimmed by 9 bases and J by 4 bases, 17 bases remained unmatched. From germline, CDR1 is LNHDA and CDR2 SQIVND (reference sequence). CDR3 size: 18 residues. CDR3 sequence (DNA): TGTGCCAGGCCGCGGGGTACTAGCGGGAGGGCCGGGGTAGAGACCCAGTACTTC. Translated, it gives CARPRGTSGRAGVETQYF.

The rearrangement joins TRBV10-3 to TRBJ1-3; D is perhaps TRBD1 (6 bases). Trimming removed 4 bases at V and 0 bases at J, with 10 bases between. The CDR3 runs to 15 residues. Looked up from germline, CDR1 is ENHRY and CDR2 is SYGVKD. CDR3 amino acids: CAISARGGSGNTIYF. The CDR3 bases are TGTGCCATCAGTGCCAGGGGAGGCTCTGGAAACACCATATATTTT.

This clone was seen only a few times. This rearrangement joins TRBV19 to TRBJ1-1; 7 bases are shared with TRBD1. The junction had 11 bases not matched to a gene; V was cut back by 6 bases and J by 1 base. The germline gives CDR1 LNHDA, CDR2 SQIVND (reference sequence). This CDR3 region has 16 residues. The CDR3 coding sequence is TGTGCCAGTAGCAAAAACTCCGGGACAGCGAACACTGAAGCTTTCTTT. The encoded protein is CASSKNSGTANTEAFF.

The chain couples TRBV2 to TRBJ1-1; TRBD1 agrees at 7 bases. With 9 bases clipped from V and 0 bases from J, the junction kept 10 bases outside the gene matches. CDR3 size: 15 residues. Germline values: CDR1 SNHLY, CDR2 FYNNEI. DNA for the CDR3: TGTGCCAGAGGACAGGTCTATACGGTGAACACTGAAGCTTTCTTT. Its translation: CARGQVYTVNTEAFF.

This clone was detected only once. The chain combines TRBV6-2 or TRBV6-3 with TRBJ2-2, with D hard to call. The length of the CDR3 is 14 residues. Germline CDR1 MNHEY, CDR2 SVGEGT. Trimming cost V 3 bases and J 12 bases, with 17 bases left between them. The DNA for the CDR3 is TGTGCCAGCAGTTATAGCTCGACTCCCGGAAAGCTGTTTTTT. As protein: CASSYSSTPGKLFF.